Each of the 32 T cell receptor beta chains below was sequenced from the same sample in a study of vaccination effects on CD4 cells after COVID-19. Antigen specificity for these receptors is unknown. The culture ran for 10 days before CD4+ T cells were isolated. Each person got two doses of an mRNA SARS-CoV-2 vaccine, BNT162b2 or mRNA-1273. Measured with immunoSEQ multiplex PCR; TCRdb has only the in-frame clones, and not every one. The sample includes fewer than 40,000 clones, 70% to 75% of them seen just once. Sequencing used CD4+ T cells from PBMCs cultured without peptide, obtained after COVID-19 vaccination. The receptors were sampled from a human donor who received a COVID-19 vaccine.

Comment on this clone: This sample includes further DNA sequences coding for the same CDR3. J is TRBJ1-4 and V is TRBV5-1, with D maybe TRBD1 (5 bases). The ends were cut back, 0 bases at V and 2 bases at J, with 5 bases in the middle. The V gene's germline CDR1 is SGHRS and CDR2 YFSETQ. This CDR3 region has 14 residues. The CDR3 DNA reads TGCGCCAGCAGCTTGGGGGGGACTAATGAAAAACTGTTTTTT. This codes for CASSLGGTNEKLFF.

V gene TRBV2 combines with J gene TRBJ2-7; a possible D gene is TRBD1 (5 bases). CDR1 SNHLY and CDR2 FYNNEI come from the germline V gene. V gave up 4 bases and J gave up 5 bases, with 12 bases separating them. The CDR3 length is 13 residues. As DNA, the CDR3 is TGTGCCAGCAGTGCGCCAGGGATTAACGAGCAGTACTTC. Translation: CASSAPGINEQYF.

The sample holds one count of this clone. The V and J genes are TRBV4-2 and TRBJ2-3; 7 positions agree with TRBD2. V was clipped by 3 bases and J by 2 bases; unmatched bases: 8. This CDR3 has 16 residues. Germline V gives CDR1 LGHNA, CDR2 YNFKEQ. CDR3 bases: TGTGCCAGCAGCCAGGGGCCTAGCGGATACACAGATACGCAGTATTTT. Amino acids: CASSQGPSGYTDTQYF.

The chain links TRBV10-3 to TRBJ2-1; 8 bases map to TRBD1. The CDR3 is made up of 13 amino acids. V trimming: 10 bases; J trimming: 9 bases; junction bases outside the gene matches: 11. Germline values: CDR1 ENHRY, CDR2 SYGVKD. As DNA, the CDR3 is TGTGCCACCGGACAGGGAAATTCCGGTGAGCAGTTCTTC. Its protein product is CATGQGNSGEQFF.

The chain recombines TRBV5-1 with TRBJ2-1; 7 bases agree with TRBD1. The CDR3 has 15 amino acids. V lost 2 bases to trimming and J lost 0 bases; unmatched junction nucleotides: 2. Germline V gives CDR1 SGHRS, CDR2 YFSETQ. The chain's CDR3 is CASSLRDSSYNEQFF. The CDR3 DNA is TGCGCCAGCAGCTTACGGGACAGCTCCTACAATGAGCAGTTCTTC.

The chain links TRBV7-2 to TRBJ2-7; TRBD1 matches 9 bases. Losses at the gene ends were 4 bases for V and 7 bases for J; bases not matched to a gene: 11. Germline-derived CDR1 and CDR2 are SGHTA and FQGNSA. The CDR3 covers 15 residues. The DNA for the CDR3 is TGTGCCAGCAGCTCCGGACAGGGGCCACGGCGTGAGCAGTACTTC. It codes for CASSSGQGPRREQYF. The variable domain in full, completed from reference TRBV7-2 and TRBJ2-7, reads GAGVSQSPSNKVTEKGKDVELRCDPISGHTALYWYRQSLGQGLEFLIYFQGNSAPDKSGLPSDRFSAERTGGSVSTLTIQRTQQEDSAVYLCASSSGQGPRREQYFGPGTRLTVT.

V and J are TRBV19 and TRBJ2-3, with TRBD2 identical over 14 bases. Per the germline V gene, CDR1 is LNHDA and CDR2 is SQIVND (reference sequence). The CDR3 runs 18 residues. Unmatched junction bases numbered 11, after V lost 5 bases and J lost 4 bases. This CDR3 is CASSLRMTSGGVADTQYF. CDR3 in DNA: TGTGCCAGTAGTCTTCGTATGACTAGCGGGGGGGTTGCAGATACGCAGTATTTT.

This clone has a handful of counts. The CDR3 nucleotides read TGTGCCAGCTGCCCGGGACGGACTAACTATGGCTACACCTTC. Encoded protein: CASCPGRTNYGYTF. The chain recombines TRBV19 with TRBJ1-2; possible D gene TRBD1, 5 bases. V was clipped by 9 bases and J by 0 bases, with 14 bases between them. Germline V gene data show CDR1 as LNHDA and CDR2 as SQIVND (reference sequence). The CDR3 length is 14 residues.

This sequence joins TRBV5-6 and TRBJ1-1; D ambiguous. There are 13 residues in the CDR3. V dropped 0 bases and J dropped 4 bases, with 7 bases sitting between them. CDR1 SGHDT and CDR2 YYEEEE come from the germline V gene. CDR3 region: CASSLVGTTEAFF. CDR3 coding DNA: TGTGCCAGCAGCTTGGTTGGTACCACTGAAGCTTTCTTT. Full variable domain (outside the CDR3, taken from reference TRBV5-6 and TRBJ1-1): DAGVTQSPTHLIKTRGQQVTLRCSPKSGHDTVSWYQQALGQGPQFIFQYYEEEERQRGNFPDRFSGHQFPNYSSELNVNALLLGDSALYLCASSLVGTTEAFFGQGTRLTVV.

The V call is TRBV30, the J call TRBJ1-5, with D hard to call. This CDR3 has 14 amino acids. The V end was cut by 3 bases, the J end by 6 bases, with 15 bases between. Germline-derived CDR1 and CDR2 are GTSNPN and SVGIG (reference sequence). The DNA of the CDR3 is TGTGCCTGGAGCTCCGGCCCCCTTAGTCAGCCCCAGCATTTT. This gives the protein CAWSSGPLSQPQHF.

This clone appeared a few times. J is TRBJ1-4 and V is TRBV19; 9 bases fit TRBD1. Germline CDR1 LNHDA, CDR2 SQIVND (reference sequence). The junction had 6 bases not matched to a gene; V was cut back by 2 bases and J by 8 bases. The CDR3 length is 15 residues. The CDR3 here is CASSIMGQGGEKLFF. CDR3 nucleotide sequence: TGTGCCAGTAGTATAATGGGACAGGGAGGGGAAAAACTGTTTTTT.

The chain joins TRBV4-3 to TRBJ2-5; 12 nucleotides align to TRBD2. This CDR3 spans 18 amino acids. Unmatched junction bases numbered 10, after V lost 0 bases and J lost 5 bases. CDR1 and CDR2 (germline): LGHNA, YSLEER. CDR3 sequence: CASSQDRALAGGWETQYF. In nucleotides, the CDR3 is TGCGCCAGCAGCCAAGATCGAGCCCTAGCGGGGGGGTGGGAGACCCAGTACTTC.

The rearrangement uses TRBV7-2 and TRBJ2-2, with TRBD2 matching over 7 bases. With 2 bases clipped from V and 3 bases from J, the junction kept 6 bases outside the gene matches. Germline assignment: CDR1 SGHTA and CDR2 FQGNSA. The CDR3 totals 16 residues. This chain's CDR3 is CASSLLAGVHTGELFF. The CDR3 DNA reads TGTGCCAGCAGCTTATTGGCGGGGGTCCACACCGGGGAGCTGTTTTTT.

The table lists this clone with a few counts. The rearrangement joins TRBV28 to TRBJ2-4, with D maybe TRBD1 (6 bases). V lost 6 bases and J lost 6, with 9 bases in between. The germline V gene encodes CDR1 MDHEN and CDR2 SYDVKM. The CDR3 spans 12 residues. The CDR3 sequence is CASRQGTNIQYF. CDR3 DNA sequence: TGTGCCAGCAGACAGGGTACAAACATTCAGTACTTC.

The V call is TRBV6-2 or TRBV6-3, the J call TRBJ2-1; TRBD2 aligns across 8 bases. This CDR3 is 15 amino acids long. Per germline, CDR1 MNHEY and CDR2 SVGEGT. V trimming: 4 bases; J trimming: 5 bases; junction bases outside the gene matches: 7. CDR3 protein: CASSLSGTRDNEQFF. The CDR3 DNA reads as TGTGCCAGCAGTTTGTCCGGGACTAGGGACAATGAGCAGTTCTTC.

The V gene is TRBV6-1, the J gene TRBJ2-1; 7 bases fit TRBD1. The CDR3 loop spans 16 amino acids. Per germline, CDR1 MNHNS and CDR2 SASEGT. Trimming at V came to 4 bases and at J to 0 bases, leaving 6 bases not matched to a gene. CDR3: CASSAYRGVSYNEQFF. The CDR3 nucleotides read TGTGCCAGCAGTGCCTACAGGGGCGTCTCCTACAATGAGCAGTTCTTC.

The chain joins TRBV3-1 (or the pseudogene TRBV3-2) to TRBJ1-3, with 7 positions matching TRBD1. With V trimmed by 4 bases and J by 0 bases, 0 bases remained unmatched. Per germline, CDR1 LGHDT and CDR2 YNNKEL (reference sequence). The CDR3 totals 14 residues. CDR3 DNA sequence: TGTGCCAGCAGCCGGACAGGCTCTGGAAACACCATATATTTT. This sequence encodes CASSRTGSGNTIYF.

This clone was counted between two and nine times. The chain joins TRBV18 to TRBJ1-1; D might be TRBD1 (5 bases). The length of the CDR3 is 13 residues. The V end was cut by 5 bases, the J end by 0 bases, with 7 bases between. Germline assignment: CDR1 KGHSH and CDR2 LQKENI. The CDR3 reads CASSSQVNTEAFF. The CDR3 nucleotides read TGTGCCAGCTCATCACAGGTGAACACTGAAGCTTTCTTT.

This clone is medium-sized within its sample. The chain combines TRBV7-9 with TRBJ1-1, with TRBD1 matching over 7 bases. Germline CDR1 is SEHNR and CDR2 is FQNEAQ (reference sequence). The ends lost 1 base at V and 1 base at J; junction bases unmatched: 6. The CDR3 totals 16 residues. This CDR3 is CASSLGTGLGNTEAFF. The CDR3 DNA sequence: TGTGCCAGCAGCTTAGGGACAGGATTAGGGAACACTGAAGCTTTCTTT. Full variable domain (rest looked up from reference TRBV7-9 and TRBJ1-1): DTGVSQNPRHKITKRGQNVTFRCDPISEHNRLYWYRQTLGQGPEFLTYFQNEAQLEKSRLLSDRFSAERPKGSFSTLEIQRTEQGDSAMYLCASSLGTGLGNTEAFFGQGTRLTVV.

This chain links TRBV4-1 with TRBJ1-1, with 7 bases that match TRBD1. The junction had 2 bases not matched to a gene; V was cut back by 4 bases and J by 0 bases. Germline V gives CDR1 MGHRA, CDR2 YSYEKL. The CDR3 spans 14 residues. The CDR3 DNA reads TGCGCCAGCAGCCCCGGGACAGTGAACACTGAAGCTTTCTTT. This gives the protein CASSPGTVNTEAFF.

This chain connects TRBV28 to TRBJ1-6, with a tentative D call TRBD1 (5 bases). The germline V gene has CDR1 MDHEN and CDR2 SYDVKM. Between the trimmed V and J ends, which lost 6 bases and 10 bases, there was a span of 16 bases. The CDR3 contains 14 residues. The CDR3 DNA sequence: TGTGCCAGCAGCCTCCGGGACCGGGGGTCACCCCTCCACTTT. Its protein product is CASSLRDRGSPLHF.

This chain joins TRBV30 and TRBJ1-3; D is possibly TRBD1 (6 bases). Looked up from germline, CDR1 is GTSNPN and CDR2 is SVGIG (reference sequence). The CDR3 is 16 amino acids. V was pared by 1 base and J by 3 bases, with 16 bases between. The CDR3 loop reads CAWSGGQPGDGNTIYF. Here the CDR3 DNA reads TGTGCCTGGAGTGGGGGGCAGCCGGGAGATGGAAACACCATATATTTT.

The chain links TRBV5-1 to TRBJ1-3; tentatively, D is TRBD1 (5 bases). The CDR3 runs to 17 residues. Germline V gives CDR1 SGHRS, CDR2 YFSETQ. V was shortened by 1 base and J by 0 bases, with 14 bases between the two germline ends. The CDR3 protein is CASSLRFQTASGNTIYF. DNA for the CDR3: TGCGCCAGCAGCTTGAGATTCCAGACAGCCTCTGGAAACACCATATATTTT.

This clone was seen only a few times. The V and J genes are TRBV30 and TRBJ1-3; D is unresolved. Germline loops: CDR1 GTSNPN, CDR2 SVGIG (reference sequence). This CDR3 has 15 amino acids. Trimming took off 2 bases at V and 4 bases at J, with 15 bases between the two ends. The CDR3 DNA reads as TGTGCCTGGAGTTTGTTAGGTCAGAGCGGAAACACCATATATTTT. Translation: CAWSLLGQSGNTIYF. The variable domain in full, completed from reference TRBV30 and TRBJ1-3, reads SQTIHQWPATLVQPVGSPLSLECTVEGTSNPNLYWYRQAAGRGLQLLFYSVGIGQISSEVPQNLSASRPQDRQFILSSKKLLLSDSGFYLCAWSLLGQSGNTIYFGEGSWLTVV.

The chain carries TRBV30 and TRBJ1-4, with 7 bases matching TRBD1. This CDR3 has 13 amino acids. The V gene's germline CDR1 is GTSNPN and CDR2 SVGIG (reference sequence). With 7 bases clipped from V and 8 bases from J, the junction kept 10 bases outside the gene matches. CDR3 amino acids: CASTGTAGEKLFF. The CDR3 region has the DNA TGTGCCTCCACAGGGACAGCTGGGGAAAAACTGTTTTTT.

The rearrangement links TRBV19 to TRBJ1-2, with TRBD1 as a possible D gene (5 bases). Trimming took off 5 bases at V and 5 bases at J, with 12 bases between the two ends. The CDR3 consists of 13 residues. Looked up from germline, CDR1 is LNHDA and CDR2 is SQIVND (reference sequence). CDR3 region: CASSSGPRYGYTF. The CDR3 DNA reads TGTGCCAGTAGTTCGGGGCCCCGGTATGGCTACACCTTC.

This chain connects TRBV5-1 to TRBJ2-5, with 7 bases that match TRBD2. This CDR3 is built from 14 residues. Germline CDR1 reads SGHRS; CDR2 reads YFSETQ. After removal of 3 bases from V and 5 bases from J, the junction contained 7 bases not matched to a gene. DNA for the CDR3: TGCGCCAGCAGCTCGGGCCGGGGGGTGGAGACCCAGTACTTC. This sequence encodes CASSSGRGVETQYF.

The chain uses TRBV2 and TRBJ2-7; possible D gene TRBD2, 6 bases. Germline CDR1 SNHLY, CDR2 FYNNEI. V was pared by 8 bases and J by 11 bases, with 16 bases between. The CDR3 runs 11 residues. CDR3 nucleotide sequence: TGTGCCAGCTCCCTGGGGGGTCAAAAGTACTTC. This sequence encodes CASSLGGQKYF.

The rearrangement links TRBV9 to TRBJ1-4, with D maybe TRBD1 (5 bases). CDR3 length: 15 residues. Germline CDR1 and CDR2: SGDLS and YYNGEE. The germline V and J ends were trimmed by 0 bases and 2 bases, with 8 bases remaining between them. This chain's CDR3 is CASSVGGATNEKLFF. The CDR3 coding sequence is TGTGCCAGCAGCGTAGGTGGGGCCACTAATGAAAAACTGTTTTTT.

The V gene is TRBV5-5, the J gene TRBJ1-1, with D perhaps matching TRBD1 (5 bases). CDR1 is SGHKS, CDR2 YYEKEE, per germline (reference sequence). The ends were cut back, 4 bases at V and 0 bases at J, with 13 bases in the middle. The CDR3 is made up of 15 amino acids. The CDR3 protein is CASSKSGTLNTEAFF. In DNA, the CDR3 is TGTGCCAGCAGCAAATCCGGGACTCTGAACACTGAAGCTTTCTTT.

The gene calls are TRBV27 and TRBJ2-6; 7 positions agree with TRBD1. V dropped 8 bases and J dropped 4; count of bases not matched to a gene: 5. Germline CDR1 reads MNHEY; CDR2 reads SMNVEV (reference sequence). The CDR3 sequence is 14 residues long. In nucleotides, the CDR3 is TGTGCCAGCGGTTGGGGACAGGGGGCCAACGTCCTGACTTTC. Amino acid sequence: CASGWGQGANVLTF.

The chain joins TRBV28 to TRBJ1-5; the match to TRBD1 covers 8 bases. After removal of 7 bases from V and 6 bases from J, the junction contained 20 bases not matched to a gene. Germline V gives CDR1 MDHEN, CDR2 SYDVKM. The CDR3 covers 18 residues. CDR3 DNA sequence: TGTGCCAGCATCGGCCCCTCCACAGGGGGGATTTCTGGTCAGCCCCAGCATTTT. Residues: CASIGPSTGGISGQPQHF.